One T cell receptor beta chain is described in this entry. Its specificity is not known. TCRdb reprocessed the 5' RACE reads; each CDR3 protein has one entry and no DNA is given. The data include about 160,000 distinct CDR3 sequences; the top ten clones carry less than 20%. These data come from a study of T cells expressing NK-cell markers. Study information: Sorted CD3+CD56+NKG2C+, CD3+CD56+NKG2C- and CD3+CD56-NKG2C+ T cells provided the TCR beta repertoires. Study results and caveats: The study left the HCMV specificity of expanded NKG2C+ T cell clones unresolved. Dominant NKG2C+ clonotypes were found to form roughly 1.0-7.0% of CD8+ T cells in six donors.

Germline loops: CDR1 SGHRS, CDR2 YFSETQ. The length of the CDR3 is 14 residues. Sample: blood T cells: a sorted CD56 or NKG2C T cell subset, CD4+ or CD8+ T cells, or bulk PBMC T cells (not recorded which). This rearrangement joins TRBV5-1 to TRBJ2-3; TCRdb picks TRBD2, but there is no DNA to check that call. The receptor's source is a woman between 18 and 70 years old in good health. The CDR3 loop is CASGTSGRTDTQYF. The variable domain in full, with the rest retrieved from reference TRBV5-1 and TRBJ2-3, is KAGVTQTPRYLIKTRGQQVTLSCSPISGHRSVSWYQQTPGQGLQFLFEYFSETQRNKGNFPGRFSGRQFSNSRSEMNVSTLELGDSALYLCASGTSGRTDTQYFGPGTRLTVL.